This T cell receptor (beta chain) originates from a study of tumor and adjacent non-tumor tissue in lung cancer. Study at large: Stage I to III disease affected approximately 11 men and several women aged about 30 to 85.

The CDR3 loop spans 13 amino acids. Germline lookup yields CDR1 LGHNA and CDR2 YSLEER. Findings of the study overall: Tumor tissue had significantly higher TCR diversity than normal lung. In normal lung, the top 100 clones were significantly more dominant than in tumor.

This sample's RNA came from whole unsorted tissue. Distant lung tissue was collected more than 3 cm away from the tumor edge. The library came from three nested PCR rounds adapted from ARM-PCR protocols. In TCRdb, the multiplex PCR reads were re-called with MiXCR into one record per CDR3 protein. Of around 76,000 distinct CDR3 sequences listed, 76% are singletons. A word on this clonotype: The antigen is undetermined. The junction and the germline gene differ at one end; a read error may be behind it.

What was sequenced was distant non-tumor lung tissue. This sequence originates from a man between 70 and 80 years old with non-small cell lung cancer. This rearrangement joins TRBV4-3 to TRBJ1-2; TRBD1 might be the D (5 bases). CDR3 sequence (DNA): TGCACCAGCAGCCAAGGGGCGGCATATAGCTACACCTTC. Its protein product is CTSSQGAAYSYTF.